What follows are 11 T cell receptor beta chains derived from one specimen sequenced in a study of T cells in Graves' hyperthyroidism and ophthalmopathy. Amplified regions were TCR beta CDR3 sequences from RNA transcripts. Carried out on the TCR CDR3, a first-round RT-PCR used the HTBI primer set. TCRdb independently ran MiXCR on the multiplex PCR reads; one entry per CDR3 protein. The repertoire consists of over 500,000 distinct CDR3 sequences, with 15% to 20% occurring once and the leading ten covering 25% to 35%. Input material: blood. Receptors originate from a woman in her thirties with Graves' ophthalmopathy.

This clonotype was counted only a few times. This rearrangement joins TRBV6-6 to TRBJ2-3; 7 nucleotides line up with TRBD1. In germline, CDR1 is MNHNY, CDR2 SVGAGI (reference sequence). The length of the CDR3 is 14 residues. The ends lost 2 bases at V and 3 bases at J; junction bases unmatched: 2. The chain's CDR3 is CASSYKGATDTQYF. The CDR3 coding sequence is TGTGCCAGCAGTTACAAGGGGGCGACAGATACGCAGTATTTT.

The table lists this clonotype with many counts. In DNA form, the CDR3 reads TGTGCCAGCAGCTTGGGCTTGGGGCCCCTCTATGGCTACACCTTC. Translated: CASSLGLGPLYGYTF. The genes are TRBV5-6 and TRBJ1-2, with D possibly matching TRBD1 (5 bases). Per the germline V gene, CDR1 is SGHDT and CDR2 is YYEEEE. This CDR3 has 15 amino acids. Trimming pared 0 bases from V and 4 bases from J, leaving 13 bases between.

This rearrangement joins TRBV20-1 to TRBJ2-7; either TRBD1 or TRBD2 may fit D (5 bases each). This CDR3 is built from 15 residues. Trimming cost V 0 bases and J 2 bases, with 14 bases left between them. From germline, CDR1 is DFQATT and CDR2 SNEGSKA (reference sequence). The CDR3, as DNA: TGCAGTGCTAGAGAAACGGGGCCTAACCCCTACGAGCAGTACTTC. Translation gives CSARETGPNPYEQYF.

This clonotype was counted only a few times. The chain joins TRBV9 to TRBJ2-5, with D possibly TRBD1 on 6 matching bases. Germline values: CDR1 SGDLS, CDR2 YYNGEE. The V and J ends lost 4 bases and 5 bases respectively, with 15 bases between them. The CDR3 is made up of 14 amino acids. Written as DNA, the CDR3 is TGTGCCAGCAGCCCGTCACAGGGTTCGGAGACCCAGTACTTC. Translated: CASSPSQGSETQYF.

This clonotype was seen a handful of times. The chain couples TRBV19 to TRBJ1-5; D remains ambiguous. V was pared by 1 base and J by 4 bases, with 14 bases between. CDR1 is LNHDA, CDR2 SQIVND, per germline (reference sequence). CDR3 length: 16 residues. In nucleotides, the CDR3 is TGTGCCAGTAGTATAGTAAAGGTTAGGACTAATCAGCCCCAGCATTTT. Its translation is CASSIVKVRTNQPQHF.

This clonotype was found many times. The chain is built from TRBV19 and TRBJ1-4; D remains ambiguous. This CDR3 is built from 17 residues. Germline V CDR1 and CDR2: LNHDA, SQIVND (reference sequence). The germline V and J ends were trimmed by 6 bases and 0 bases, with 17 bases remaining between them. This CDR3 reads CASRSSGRVTTNEKLFF. DNA of the CDR3: TGTGCCAGTAGATCATCCGGCCGTGTGACAACTAATGAAAAACTGTTTTTT.

This clonotype was detected ten times or more. DNA for the CDR3: TGTGCCAGCAGCTCTGACTGGACCGCGATGAACACTGAAGCTTTCTTT. Encoded protein: CASSSDWTAMNTEAFF. The rearrangement uses TRBV7-8 and TRBJ1-1; D gene unclear. Trimming stripped 4 bases from V and 0 bases from J, with 15 bases between. CDR1 and CDR2 from the germline V gene are SGHVS and FQNEAQ. This CDR3 contains 16 residues.

This sequence joins TRBV29-1 and TRBJ2-7; 9 positions agree with TRBD1. The CDR3 is 15 amino acids. The V gene end was trimmed by 3 bases and the J gene end by 4 bases; junction bases not matched to a gene: 10. Germline assignment: CDR1 SQVTM and CDR2 ANQGSEA. CDR3 amino acids: CSVDSYRGRGYEQYF. DNA of the CDR3: TGCAGCGTTGACTCCTACAGGGGGCGCGGGTACGAGCAGTACTTC.

The chain is built from TRBV28 and TRBJ2-3, with a weak D call TRBD2 (6 bases). Trimming took off 6 bases at V and 4 bases at J, with 14 bases between the two ends. The germline gives CDR1 MDHEN, CDR2 SYDVKM. The CDR3 loop spans 14 amino acids. Written as DNA, the CDR3 is TGTGCCAGCAGGGAGACCGGGAGCCCAGATACGCAGTATTTT. It is translated as CASRETGSPDTQYF.

There are many counts of this clonotype. The chain couples TRBV7-8 to TRBJ2-3; D possibly corresponds to TRBD2 (6 bases). Between the trimmed V and J ends, which lost 2 bases and 0 bases, there was a span of 15 bases. The CDR3 runs 17 residues. The V gene's germline CDR1 is SGHVS and CDR2 FQNEAQ. The CDR3 DNA reads TGTGCCAGCAGCTTAAGGCGTCTAGCGCCTAGCACAGATACGCAGTATTTT. Residues: CASSLRRLAPSTDTQYF.

This clonotype was picked up one time. The genes are TRBV9 and TRBJ2-1, with TRBD2 matching 8 bases. The V gene end was trimmed by 4 bases and the J gene end by 8 bases; junction bases not matched to a gene: 11. Germline V gene data show CDR1 as SGDLS and CDR2 as YYNGEE. The CDR3 has 15 residues. The CDR3 protein is CASSPGTSGVYEQFF. CDR3 nucleotide sequence: TGTGCCAGCAGCCCCGGGACTAGTGGGGTGTATGAGCAGTTCTTC. Based on the CDR3 plus reference TRBV9 and TRBJ2-1, the full variable domain is DSGVTQTPKHLITATGQRVTLRCSPRSGDLSVYWYQQSLDQGLQFLIQYYNGEERAKGNILERFSAQQFPDLHSELNLSSLELGDSALYFCASSPGTSGVYEQFFGPGTRLTVL.